The rows below give T cell receptor beta chains drawn from one sample of a study of PD-1 blockade in classical Hodgkin lymphoma. The method was immunoSEQ multiplex PCR; TCRdb's version includes in-frame clones alone and lacks a portion of them. This sample carries some 17,000 clones, around 90% of them seen once, and the ten largest clones take 6.9%. The source material was peripheral blood mononuclear cells (PBMCs). These TCRs come from a human donor with classical Hodgkin lymphoma. CDR3s include the opening cysteine and the closing phenylalanine or tryptophan. Each record gives: CDR3 protein, CDR3 DNA, V gene, clone size, D gene, J gene. D genes are given only for firm matches. The size entry is marked missing in some rows and otherwise reads once, few, many or a size class.

CASSLTGVDTQYF | TGTGCCAGCAGTTTGACGGGAGTAGATACGCAGTATTTT | TRBV6-4 | NA | NA | TRBJ2-3
CASNQGNEPQHF | TGTGCCAGCAACCAGGGTAATGAGCCCCAGCATTTT | TRBV2 | once | NA | TRBJ1-5
CASSLRGGYEQYF | TGTGCCAGCAGCCTGAGAGGGGGCTACGAGCAGTACTTC | TRBV5-4 | NA | NA | TRBJ2-7
CASSMMAGGTDTQYF | TGTGCCAGTAGTATGATGGCGGGAGGGACAGATACGCAGTATTTT | TRBV19 | NA | TRBD2 | TRBJ2-3
CAWSDNQETQYF | TGTGCCTGGAGCGACAATCAAGAGACCCAGTACTTC | TRBV30 | NA | NA | TRBJ2-5
CSVETRSSYNEQFF | TGCAGCGTTGAAACTCGGAGCTCCTACAATGAGCAGTTCTTC | TRBV29-1 | NA | NA | TRBJ2-1
CASSEAGNTQYF | TGTGCCAGTAGTGAGGCGGGGAATACGCAGTATTTT | TRBV19 | NA | NA | TRBJ2-3
CASSVVQGMGEKLFF | TGTGCCAGCAGCGTAGTTCAGGGTATGGGTGAAAAACTGTTTTTT | TRBV9 | NA | NA | TRBJ1-4
CASSRRKGETQYF | TGCGCCAGCAGCCGCCGAAAAGGGGAGACCCAGTACTTC | TRBV5-1 | NA | NA | TRBJ2-5
CSVYTGWPDTQYF | TGCAGCGTTTACACAGGGTGGCCAGATACGCAGTATTTT | TRBV29-1 | NA | NA | TRBJ2-3
CASSKPTRGGNEQFF | TGTGCCAGCAGCAAACCTACCCGGGGAGGTAATGAGCAGTTCTTC | TRBV21-1 | few | NA | TRBJ2-1
CASDFGSWQPQHF | TGTGCTAGTGATTTTGGCAGTTGGCAGCCCCAGCATTTT | TRBV12-5 | NA | NA | TRBJ1-5
CSARGLAVWVF | TGCAGTGCTAGAGGGTTGGCGGTTTGGGTCTTT | TRBV20-1 | NA | NA | TRBJ1-1
CASSLLYRVEGGYTF | TGTGCCAGCAGTCTACTATACAGGGTGGAAGGTGGCTACACCTTC | TRBV6-1 | NA | NA | TRBJ1-2
CASSYRVSYEQYF | TGTGCCAGCAGTTACAGGGTATCCTACGAGCAGTACTTC | TRBV6-5 | NA | NA | TRBJ2-7
CASSSQGAPAYEQYF | TGCGCCAGCAGTTCTCAGGGGGCCCCAGCTTACGAGCAGTACTTC | TRBV5-1 | once | TRBD1 | TRBJ2-7
CAIKLTGNADTQYF | TGTGCCATCAAACTCACGGGAAACGCAGATACGCAGTATTTT | TRBV10-3 | NA | NA | TRBJ2-3
CASSKTGGFPNTGELFF | TGTGCCAGCAGTAAGACAGGGGGATTCCCAAACACCGGGGAGCTGTTTTTT | TRBV27 | NA | TRBD1 | TRBJ2-2
CAISGGTGEKVGYTF | TGTGCCATCAGTGGGGGGACAGGGGAGAAGGTTGGCTACACCTTC | TRBV6-5 | NA | TRBD1 | TRBJ1-2
CASRLRARDRYNEQFF | TGTGCAAGTCGCTTAAGGGCCAGGGATCGGTACAATGAGCAGTTCTTC | TRBV12-2 | NA | NA | TRBJ2-1
CSVNTGTYEQYF | TGCAGCGTTAATACGGGGACCTACGAGCAGTACTTC | TRBV29-1 | NA | NA | TRBJ2-7
CASFAGRGVSTDTQYF | TGCGCCAGCTTTGCGGGGCGCGGGGTGAGCACAGATACGCAGTATTTT | TRBV5-1 | NA | NA | TRBJ2-3
CASSPWGAGIDTQYF | TGTGCCAGCAGCCCGTGGGGAGCCGGGATAGATACGCAGTATTTT | TRBV5-8 | NA | NA | TRBJ2-3
CASIWMGGSGELFF | TGTGCCAGCATTTGGATGGGGGGGTCCGGGGAGCTGTTTTTT | TRBV2 | NA | TRBD2 | TRBJ2-2
CASSLDHTQYF | TGTGCCAGCAGCCTGGACCATACGCAGTATTTT | TRBV7-9 | NA | NA | TRBJ2-3
CASSLYDRGHQPQHF | TGTGCCAGCAGCTTGTATGACAGGGGGCATCAGCCCCAGCATTTT | TRBV5-6 | NA | TRBD1 | TRBJ1-5
CASSPLTGVNIYEQYF | TGTGCCAGCAGCCCACTCACAGGGGTAAATATTTACGAGCAGTACTTC | TRBV11-2 | NA | TRBD1 | TRBJ2-7